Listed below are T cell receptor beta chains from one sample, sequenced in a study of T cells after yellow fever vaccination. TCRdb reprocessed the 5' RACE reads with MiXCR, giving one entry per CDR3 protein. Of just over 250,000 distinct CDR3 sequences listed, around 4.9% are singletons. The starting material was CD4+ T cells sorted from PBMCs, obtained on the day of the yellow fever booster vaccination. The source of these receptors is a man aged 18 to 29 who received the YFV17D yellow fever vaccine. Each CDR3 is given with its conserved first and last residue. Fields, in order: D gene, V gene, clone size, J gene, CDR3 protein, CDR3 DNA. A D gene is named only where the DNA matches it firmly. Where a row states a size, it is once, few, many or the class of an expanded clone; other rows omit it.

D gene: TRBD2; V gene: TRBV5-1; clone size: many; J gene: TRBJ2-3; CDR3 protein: CASSLYLAGGTDTQYF; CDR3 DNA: TGCGCCAGCAGTTTGTACCTAGCGGGGGGCACAGATACGCAGTATTTT
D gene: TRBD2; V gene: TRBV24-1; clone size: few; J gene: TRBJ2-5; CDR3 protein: CATRTSGGPQETQYF; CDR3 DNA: TGTGCCACTAGGACTAGCGGGGGCCCTCAAGAGACCCAGTACTTC
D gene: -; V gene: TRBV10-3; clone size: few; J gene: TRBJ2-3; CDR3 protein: CAISELIGGDTQYF; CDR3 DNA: TGTGCCATCAGTGAGCTAATAGGAGGAGATACGCAGTATTTT
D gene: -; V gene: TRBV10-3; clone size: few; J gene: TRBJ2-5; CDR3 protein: CAISESTRDQETQYF; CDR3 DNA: TGTGCCATCAGTGAGTCGACAAGGGATCAAGAGACCCAGTACTTC
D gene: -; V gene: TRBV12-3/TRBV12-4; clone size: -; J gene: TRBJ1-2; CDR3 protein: CASSPVRRNGYTF; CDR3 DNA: TGTGCCAGCAGTCCCGTCCGCAGAAATGGCTACACCTTC
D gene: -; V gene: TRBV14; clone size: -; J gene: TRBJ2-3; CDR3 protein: CASRRDRRQYF; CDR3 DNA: TGTGCCAGCAGGCGGGACAGACGGCAGTATTTT
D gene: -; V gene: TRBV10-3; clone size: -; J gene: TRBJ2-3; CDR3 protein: CAISPMGRGADTQYF; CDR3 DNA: TGTGCCATCAGCCCCATGGGGCGGGGCGCAGATACGCAGTATTTT
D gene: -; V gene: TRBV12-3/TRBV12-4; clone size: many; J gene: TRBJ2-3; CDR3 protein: CASILWRGSRNTQYF; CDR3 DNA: TGTGCCAGCATACTGTGGAGGGGTTCGCGTAATACGCAGTATTTT
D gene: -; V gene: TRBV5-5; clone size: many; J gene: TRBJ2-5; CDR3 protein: CASSLEGTQYF; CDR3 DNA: TGTGCCAGCAGCTTAGAGGGGACCCAGTACTTC
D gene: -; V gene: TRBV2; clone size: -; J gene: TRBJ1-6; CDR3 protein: CASGDRSSYNSPLHF; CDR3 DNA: TGTGCCAGCGGAGACCGTAGCTCCTATAATTCACCCCTCCACTTT
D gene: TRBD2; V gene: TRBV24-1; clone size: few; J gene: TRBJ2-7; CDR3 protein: CATRGGHEQYF; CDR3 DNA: TGTGCCACCCGGGGGGGGCACGAGCAGTACTTC
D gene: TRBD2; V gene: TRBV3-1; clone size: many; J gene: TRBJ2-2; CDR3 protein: CASSQAAGGPIGIGELFF; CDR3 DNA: TGTGCCAGCAGCCAGGCAGCGGGGGGGCCAATTGGCATCGGGGAGCTGTTTTTT
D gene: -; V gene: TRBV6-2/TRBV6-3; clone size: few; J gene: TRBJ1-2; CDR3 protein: CASSYIGPFYGYTF; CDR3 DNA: TGTGCCAGCAGTTACATCGGACCGTTCTATGGCTACACCTTC
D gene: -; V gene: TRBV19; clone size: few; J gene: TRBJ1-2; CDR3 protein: CASKTSGVGNYGYTF; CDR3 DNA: TGTGCCAGTAAAACGTCAGGAGTGGGTAACTATGGCTACACCTTC
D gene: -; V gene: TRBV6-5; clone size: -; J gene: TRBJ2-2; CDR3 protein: CASFKKGKNTGELFF; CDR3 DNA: TGTGCCAGCTTTAAGAAAGGCAAGAACACCGGGGAGCTGTTTTTT
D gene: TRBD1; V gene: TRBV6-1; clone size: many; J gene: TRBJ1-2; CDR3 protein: CASSARQGEYGYTF; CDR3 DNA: TGTGCCAGCAGTGCCCGACAGGGAGAGTATGGCTACACCTTC
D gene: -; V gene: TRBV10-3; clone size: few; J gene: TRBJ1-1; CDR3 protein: CATLISGGTEAFF; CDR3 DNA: TGTGCCACCCTAATAAGCGGGGGCACTGAAGCTTTCTTT
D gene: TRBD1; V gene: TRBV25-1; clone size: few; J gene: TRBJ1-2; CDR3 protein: CASREQGFGYTF; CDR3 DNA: TGTGCCAGCAGAGAACAGGGGTTTGGCTACACCTTC
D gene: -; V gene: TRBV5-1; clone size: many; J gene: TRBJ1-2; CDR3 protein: CASSLGRTNYGYTF; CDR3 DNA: TGCGCCAGCAGCTTGGGGAGGACTAACTATGGCTACACCTTC
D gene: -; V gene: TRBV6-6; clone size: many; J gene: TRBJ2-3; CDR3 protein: CASSPTTDTQYF; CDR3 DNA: TGTGCCAGCAGTCCGACCACAGATACGCAGTATTTT
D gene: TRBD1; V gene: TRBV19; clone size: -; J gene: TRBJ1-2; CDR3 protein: CASEPGQLRHYGYTF; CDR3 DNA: TGTGCCAGTGAGCCGGGACAGCTCCGCCACTATGGCTACACCTTC
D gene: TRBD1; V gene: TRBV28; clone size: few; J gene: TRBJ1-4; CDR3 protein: CASSFPGQGATNEKLFF; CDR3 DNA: TGTGCCAGCAGCTTCCCGGGACAGGGGGCAACTAATGAAAAACTGTTTTTT
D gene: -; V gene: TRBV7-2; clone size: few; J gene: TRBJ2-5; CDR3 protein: CASSLGVIEVWTQYF; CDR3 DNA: TGTGCCAGCAGCTTAGGGGTAATAGAGGTCTGGACCCAGTACTTC
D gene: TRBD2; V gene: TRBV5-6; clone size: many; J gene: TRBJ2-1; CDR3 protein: CASSKHRGGLGYNEQFF; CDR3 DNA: TGTGCCAGCAGCAAGCACCGGGGGGGCCTCGGTTACAATGAGCAGTTCTTC
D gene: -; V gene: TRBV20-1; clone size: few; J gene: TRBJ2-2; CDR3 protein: CSAREPGGQGNTGELFF; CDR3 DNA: TGCAGTGCTAGAGAGCCGGGCGGACAAGGGAACACCGGGGAGCTGTTTTTT
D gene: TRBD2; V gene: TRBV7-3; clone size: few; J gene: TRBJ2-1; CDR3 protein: CASSLFRGGVNEQFF; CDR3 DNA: TGTGCCAGCAGCTTATTCCGCGGGGGGGTTAATGAGCAGTTCTTC
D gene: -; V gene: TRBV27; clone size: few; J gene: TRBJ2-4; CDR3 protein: CASSLSRPLAKNIQYF; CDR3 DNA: TGTGCCAGCAGTTTATCCAGACCGTTAGCCAAAAACATTCAGTACTTC
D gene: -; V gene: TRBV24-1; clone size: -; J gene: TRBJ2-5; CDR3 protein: CATSDPLRKAGEETQYF; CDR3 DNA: TGTGCCACCAGTGACCCCCTTCGGAAAGCAGGGGAGGAGACCCAGTACTTC
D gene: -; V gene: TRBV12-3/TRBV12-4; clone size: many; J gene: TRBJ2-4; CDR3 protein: CASIPRDENIQYF; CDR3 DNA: TGTGCCAGCATTCCTCGGGATGAAAACATTCAGTACTTC
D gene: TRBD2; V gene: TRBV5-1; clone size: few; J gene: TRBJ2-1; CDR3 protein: CASSLQGGGLHEQFF; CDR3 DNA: TGCGCCAGCAGCCTTCAGGGCGGGGGGCTACATGAGCAGTTCTTC
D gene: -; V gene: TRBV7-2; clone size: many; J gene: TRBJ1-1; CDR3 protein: CASSWGRNTEAFF; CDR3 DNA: TGTGCCAGCAGTTGGGGCCGGAACACTGAAGCTTTCTTT
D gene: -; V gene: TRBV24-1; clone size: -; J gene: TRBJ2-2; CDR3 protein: CATSETNTGELFF; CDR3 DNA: TGTGCCACCAGTGAAACTAACACCGGGGAGCTGTTTTTT
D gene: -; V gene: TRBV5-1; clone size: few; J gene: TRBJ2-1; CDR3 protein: CASSPPTVYNEQFF; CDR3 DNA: TGCGCCAGCAGCCCACCGACAGTGTACAATGAGCAGTTCTTC
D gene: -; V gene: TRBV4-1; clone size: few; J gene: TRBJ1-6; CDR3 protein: CASSPRASSYNSPLHF; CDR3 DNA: TGCGCCAGCAGCCCCAGGGCAAGCTCCTATAATTCACCCCTCCACTTT
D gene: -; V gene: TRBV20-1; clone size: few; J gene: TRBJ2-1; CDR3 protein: CSARGRDYNEQFF; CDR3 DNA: TGCAGTGCTAGAGGCCGGGACTACAATGAGCAGTTCTTC
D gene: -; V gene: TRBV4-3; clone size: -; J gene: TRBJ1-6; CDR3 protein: CASSQDLNLPLHF; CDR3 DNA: TGCGCCAGCAGCCAAGATCTCAATTTACCCCTCCACTTT
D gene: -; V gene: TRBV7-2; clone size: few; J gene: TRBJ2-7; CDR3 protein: CASSPTLLGSSYEQYF; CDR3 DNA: TGTGCCAGCAGCCCAACGTTGCTTGGTTCGTCCTACGAGCAGTACTTC
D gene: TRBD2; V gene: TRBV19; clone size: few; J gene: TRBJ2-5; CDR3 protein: CASSRREGLQETQYF; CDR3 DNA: TGTGCCAGTAGCCGCCGGGAGGGACTGCAAGAGACCCAGTACTTC
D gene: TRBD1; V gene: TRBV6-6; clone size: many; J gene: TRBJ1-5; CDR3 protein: CASSYGQGSFQPQHF; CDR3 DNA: TGTGCCAGCAGTTATGGACAGGGGAGCTTTCAGCCCCAGCATTTT
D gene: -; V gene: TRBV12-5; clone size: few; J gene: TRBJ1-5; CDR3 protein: CASGLGRGSWQPQHF; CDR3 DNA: TGTGCTAGTGGTTTGGGAAGGGGGTCTTGGCAGCCCCAGCATTTT
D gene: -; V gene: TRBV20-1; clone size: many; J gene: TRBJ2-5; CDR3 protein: CSATGVAETQYF; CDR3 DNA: TGCAGTGCAACGGGGGTGGCGGAGACCCAGTACTTC
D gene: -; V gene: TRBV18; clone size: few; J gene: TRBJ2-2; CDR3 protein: CASSPNGELFF; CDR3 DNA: TGTGCCAGCTCACCCAACGGGGAGCTGTTTTTT
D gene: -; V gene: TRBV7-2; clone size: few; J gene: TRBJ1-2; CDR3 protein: CASSLGVAWQYGYTF; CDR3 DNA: TGTGCCAGCAGCTTAGGGGTGGCGTGGCAATATGGCTACACCTTC
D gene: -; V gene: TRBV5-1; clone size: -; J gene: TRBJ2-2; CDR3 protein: CASSFAAGSGELFF; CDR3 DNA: TGCGCCAGCAGCTTCGCCGCGGGTTCCGGGGAGCTGTTTTTT
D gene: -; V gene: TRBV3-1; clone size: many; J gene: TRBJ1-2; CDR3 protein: CASSQDRGSVGYTF; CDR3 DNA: TGTGCCAGCAGCCAAGATCGGGGGTCGGTCGGCTACACCTTC
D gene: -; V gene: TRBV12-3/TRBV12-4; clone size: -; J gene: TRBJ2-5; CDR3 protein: CASSLSAKGETQYF; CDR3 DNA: TGTGCCAGCAGTTTAAGTGCAAAGGGAGAGACCCAGTACTTC